The 22 T cell receptor beta chains in this list originate from one sample, sequenced in a study of tumor-infiltrating lymphocytes in primary liver carcinoma. cDNA specific to TCR beta was made from 500 ng of total RNA, with a constant-region primer employed for priming. Three-round nested multiplex PCR performed with slightly modified ARM-PCR produced the TCR beta libraries. The first two PCR rounds used TRBV1-TRBV30 primers with a Cbeta primer, approximately 9 cycles each. A single record per CDR3 protein comes from TCRdb applying MiXCR to the multiplex PCR reads. The sample lists around 210,000 distinct CDR3 sequences, roughly 61% occurring once. They got blood RNA out of unsorted whole blood and also pulled out germline DNA. The specimen was peripheral blood. All receptors derive from a woman aged 55-69 years with primary liver carcinoma and hepatitis B virus infection.

The J gene is TRBJ2-1, the V gene TRBV24-1; TRBD2 matches at 7 bases. Trimming removed 8 bases from V and 6 bases from J; junction bases left unmatched: 9. Germline V CDR1 and CDR2: KGHDR, SFDVKD. This CDR3 region has 14 residues. CDR3 residues: CATNGREKGNEQFF. The DNA of the CDR3 is TGTGCCACCAATGGGCGGGAGAAGGGCAATGAGCAGTTCTTC.

This clonotype was detected ten times or more. The chain uses TRBV6-5 and TRBJ1-1; D is unclear. Germline V CDR1 and CDR2: MNHEY, SVGAGI. The CDR3 contains 13 residues. Trimming cost V 4 bases and J 2 bases, with 8 bases left between them. The CDR3 DNA reads as TGTGCCAGCAGTTCCTCAGAAAACACTGAAGCTTTCTTT. Translating gives CASSSSENTEAFF.

The chain employs TRBV12-3 or TRBV12-4 and TRBJ2-3; D assignment may be TRBD1 or TRBD2 (5 bases each). V shed 1 base and J shed 6 bases, with 17 bases lying between them. The CDR3 totals 16 residues. Here the CDR3 DNA reads TGTGCCAGCAGTTTAGTAGTGGGACCCCTGAGGGATACGCAGTATTTT. Translated: CASSLVVGPLRDTQYF.

This clonotype came up many times. The rearrangement links TRBV6-1 to TRBJ1-4, with TRBD1 matching over 7 bases. The germline V gene encodes CDR1 MNHNS and CDR2 SASEGT. The CDR3 spans 14 residues. J gave up 4 bases and V 5 bases, and 4 bases lay outside the gene matches. CDR3 loop: CASSNRDSNEKLFF. The DNA of the CDR3 is TGTGCCAGCAGTAACCGGGACAGTAATGAAAAACTGTTTTTT.

As for this clonotype: The germline gene is not matched at one end of the junction; a read error may be the cause. This rearrangement joins TRBV28 to TRBJ2-7; D might be TRBD1 or TRBD2, each matching 6 bases. The length of the CDR3 is 13 residues. Germline-derived CDR1 and CDR2 are MDHEN and SYDVKM. The CDR3 region is CASSLPGAYGQYF. DNA for the CDR3: TGTGCCAGCAGCCTACCGGGGGCATACGGGCAGTACTTC.

This clonotype turned up a few times. Compared with germline, one end of the junction differs, possibly owing to a read error. The genes are TRBV5-4 and TRBJ1-6, with D maybe TRBD1 (6 bases). Germline V CDR1 and CDR2: SGHNT, YYREEE (reference sequence). The CDR3 sequence is 15 residues long. The CDR3 coding sequence is TGTGCCAGCAGTTTGGGGAACAGGGTGGCGTCACCCCTCCACTTT. Protein product: CASSLGNRVASPLHF. The variable domain in full, completed from reference TRBV5-4 and TRBJ1-6, reads ETGVTQSPTHLIKTRGQQVTLRCSSQSGHNTVSWYQQALGQGPQFIFQYYREEENGRGNFPPRFSGLQFPNYSSELNVNALELDDSALYLCASSLGNRVASPLHFGNGTRLTVT.

In this sample, this clonotype turned up a few times. V is TRBV6-2 or TRBV6-3 and J is TRBJ2-3; 10 nucleotides agree with TRBD2. Germline CDR1 MNHEY, CDR2 SVGEGT. The CDR3 spans 16 residues. Germline trimming cut 6 bases from V and 4 bases from J; bases unmatched to any gene: 10. In DNA, the CDR3 is TGTGCCAGCAGATCCATCGGTAGCGGGAGGTCAGATACGCAGTATTTT. Translation gives CASRSIGSGRSDTQYF.

This clonotype has at least ten counts. The V and J genes are TRBV11-3 and TRBJ2-3, with D tentatively TRBD1 (6 bases). CDR1 and CDR2 from the germline V gene are SGHNT and YENEEA. The CDR3 totals 14 residues. Deletions cut 6 bases from V and 2 bases from J, with 12 bases between. The CDR3 sequence is CASSSGQSTDTQYF. The CDR3 bases are TGTGCCAGCAGTTCCGGACAGTCCACAGATACGCAGTATTTT.

This clonotype has a single count. The junction and the germline gene differ at one end; a read error may be behind it. The rearrangement joins TRBV7-8 to TRBJ2-7; tentative D call: TRBD2 (5 bases). Germline V gene sequence: CDR1 SGHVS, CDR2 FQNEAQ. CDR3 length: 14 amino acids. The CDR3 loop reads CASSLGLAPYGQYF. Here the CDR3 DNA reads TGTGCCAGCAGCTTAGGGCTAGCTCCCTACGGGCAGTACTTC.

The rearrangement uses TRBV7-9 and TRBJ1-1, with 7 bases identical to TRBD1. V shed 5 bases, J shed 6 bases, and the junction held 9 bases outside the gene matches. The germline gives CDR1 SEHNR, CDR2 FQNEAQ (reference sequence). The CDR3 covers 14 residues. CDR3 nucleotide sequence: TGTGCCAGCAGCGAAGGGGGCGGGTACTCTGAAGCTTTCTTT. It yields the protein CASSEGGGYSEAFF.

The CDR3 DNA sequence: TGTGCCAGCAGTTACTCGATGTGGGGGGGAAACGCTGAAGCTTTCTTT. Translated: CASSYSMWGGNAEAFF. The V gene is TRBV6-5, the J gene TRBJ1-1; D is possibly TRBD1 (5 bases). Trimming pared 0 bases from V and 6 bases from J, leaving 17 bases between. CDR3 length equals 16 residues. From germline, CDR1 is MNHEY and CDR2 SVGAGI.

This clonotype was counted many times. The CDR3 coding sequence is TGCGCCAGCAGCCAACCCGCGACTCAGCCTGACAATGAGCAGTTCTTC. Its translation is CASSQPATQPDNEQFF. The chain recombines TRBV4-1 with TRBJ2-1, with unresolved D. The CDR3 runs to 16 residues. Trimming removed 2 bases from V and 5 bases from J, with 16 bases in between. Germline CDR1 is MGHRA and CDR2 is YSYEKL.

The J gene is TRBJ2-7, the V gene TRBV11-2; D perhaps matches TRBD2 (6 bases). Per the germline V gene, CDR1 is SGHAT and CDR2 is FQNNGV. The length of the CDR3 is 15 residues. With 5 bases removed from V and 4 bases from J, the gap between germline ends came to 18 bases. The CDR3, as DNA: TGTGCCAGCAGCCCCCAACCGGGAGCGGATTACGAGCAGTACTTC. It is translated as CASSPQPGADYEQYF. The complete variable domain, with remaining parts taken from reference TRBV11-2 and TRBJ2-7, reads EAGVAQSPRYKIIEKRQSVAFWCNPISGHATLYWYQQILGQGPKLLIQFQNNGVVDDSQLPKDRFSAERLKGVDSTLKIQPAKLEDSAVYLCASSPQPGADYEQYFGPGTRLTVT.

This clonotype has just a few counts. One junction end disagrees with the germline gene, perhaps due to a read error. The chain employs TRBV11-3 and TRBJ2-7, with D perhaps matching TRBD2 (6 bases). Per germline, CDR1 SGHNT and CDR2 YENEEA. The CDR3 has 14 amino acids. This CDR3 reads CASSPAGSSYEKYF. CDR3 DNA sequence: TGTGCCAGCAGCCCGGCCGGGAGCTCCTACGAGAAGTACTTC.

Turning to this clonotype: No conserved phenylalanine or tryptophan ends this CDR3, so it is likely a read error. The chain joins TRBV10-3 to TRBJ2-6, with 14 bases identical to TRBD2. This CDR3 region has 19 residues. With 10 bases clipped from V and 8 bases from J, the junction kept 19 bases outside the gene matches. Germline V CDR1 and CDR2: ENHRY, SYGVKD. This chain's CDR3 is CATPNQPGLAGGGTNVLTY. Here the CDR3 DNA reads TGTGCCACTCCTAACCAGCCTGGACTAGCGGGAGGAGGGACCAACGTCCTGACTTAC.

The chain employs TRBV11-2 and TRBJ2-1, with TRBD2 identical over 12 bases. Per germline, CDR1 SGHAT and CDR2 FQNNGV. Trimming cost V 8 bases and J 10 bases; bases outside gene matches: 3. This CDR3 contains 12 residues. This CDR3 reads CASWTSGAEQFF. The CDR3 DNA reads as TGTGCCAGCTGGACTAGCGGGGCAGAGCAGTTCTTC. Using reference TRBV11-2 and TRBJ2-1 for the parts outside the CDR3, the full variable domain is EAGVAQSPRYKIIEKRQSVAFWCNPISGHATLYWYQQILGQGPKLLIQFQNNGVVDDSQLPKDRFSAERLKGVDSTLKIQPAKLEDSAVYLCASWTSGAEQFFGPGTRLTVL.

This clonotype has a count of ten or more. The chain carries TRBV12-3 or TRBV12-4 and TRBJ2-3; 16 positions match TRBD2. V lost 6 bases to trimming and J lost 0 bases; unmatched junction nucleotides: 6. The CDR3 extends over 18 amino acids. CDR3 DNA: TGTGCCAGCAGGGATGGGACTAGCGGGAGGGGGAGCACAGATACGCAGTATTTT. Amino acids: CASRDGTSGRGSTDTQYF.

This clonotype was seen many times. The V call is TRBV6-5, the J call TRBJ1-2, with D maybe TRBD1 (5 bases). In germline, CDR1 is MNHEY, CDR2 SVGAGI. V was shortened by 0 bases and J by 7 bases, with 15 bases between the two germline ends. The CDR3 consists of 15 residues. In DNA form, the CDR3 reads TGTGCCAGCAGTTACTCGATTACAGGTGGTCGTGGCTACACCTTC. Amino acid sequence: CASSYSITGGRGYTF.

About this clonotype itself: The missing conserved phenylalanine or tryptophan at the end of this CDR3 makes a read error likely. The DNA is omitted, as the CDR3 cannot be located on it reliably, and the CDR3 follows TCRdb's listing. The rearrangement joins TRBV11-2 to TRBJ2-3. The CDR3 sequence runs 13 residues, both termini included. Germline CDR1 SGHAT, CDR2 FQNNGV. This CDR3 is CASSLDPGDTRYL.

The rearrangement uses TRBV18 and TRBJ2-3, with a weak D call TRBD2 (6 bases). The V end was cut by 8 bases, the J end by 2 bases, with 17 bases between. The CDR3 totals 15 residues. Germline V gives CDR1 KGHSH, CDR2 LQKENI. The CDR3: CASRGRSPDTDTQYF. The CDR3 DNA follows: TGTGCCAGCCGAGGGAGGAGTCCGGACACAGATACGCAGTATTTT.

J is TRBJ2-7 and V is TRBV28; 8 bases match TRBD2. The length of the CDR3 is 13 residues. Germline V CDR1 and CDR2: MDHEN, SYDVKM. Losses at the gene ends were 8 bases for V and 5 bases for J; bases not matched to a gene: 8. CDR3 bases: TGTGCCAGCCTGATCAGCGGGGGCAACGAGCAGTACTTC. This translates into CASLISGGNEQYF.

The rearrangement uses TRBV29-1 and TRBJ2-2; tentatively, D is TRBD2 (6 bases). Per germline, CDR1 SQVTM and CDR2 ANQGSEA. V lost 7 bases, J lost 1 base, and 16 bases lay in between. The CDR3 spans 15 residues. The CDR3 sequence: CSAEVTGVNTGELFF. The CDR3 DNA reads TGCAGCGCTGAGGTAACGGGAGTGAACACCGGGGAGCTGTTTTTT.